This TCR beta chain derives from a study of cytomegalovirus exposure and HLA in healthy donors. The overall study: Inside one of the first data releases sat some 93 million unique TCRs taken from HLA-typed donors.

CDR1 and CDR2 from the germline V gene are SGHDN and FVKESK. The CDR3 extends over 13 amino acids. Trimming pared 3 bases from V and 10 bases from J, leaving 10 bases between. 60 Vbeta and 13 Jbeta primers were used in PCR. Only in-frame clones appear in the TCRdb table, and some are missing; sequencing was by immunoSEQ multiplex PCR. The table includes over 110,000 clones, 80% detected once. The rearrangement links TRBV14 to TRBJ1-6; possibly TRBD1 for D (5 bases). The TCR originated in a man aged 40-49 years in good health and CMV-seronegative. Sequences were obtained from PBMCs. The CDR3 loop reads CASSQQGRSPLHF. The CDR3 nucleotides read TGTGCCAGCAGCCAGCAGGGCCGCTCACCCCTCCACTTT.